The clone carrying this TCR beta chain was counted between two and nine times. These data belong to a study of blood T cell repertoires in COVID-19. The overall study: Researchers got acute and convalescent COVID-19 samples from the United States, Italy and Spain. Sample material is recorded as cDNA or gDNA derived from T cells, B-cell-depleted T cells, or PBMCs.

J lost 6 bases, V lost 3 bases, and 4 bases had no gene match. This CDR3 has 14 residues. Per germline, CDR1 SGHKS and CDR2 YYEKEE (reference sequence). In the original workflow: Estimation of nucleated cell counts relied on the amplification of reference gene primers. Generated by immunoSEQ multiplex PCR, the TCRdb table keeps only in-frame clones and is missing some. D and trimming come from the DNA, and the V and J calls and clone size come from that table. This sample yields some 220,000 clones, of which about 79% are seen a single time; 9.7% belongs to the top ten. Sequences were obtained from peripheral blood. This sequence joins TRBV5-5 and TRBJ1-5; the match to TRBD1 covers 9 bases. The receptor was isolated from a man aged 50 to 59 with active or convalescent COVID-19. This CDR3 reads CASSSLTGGQPQHF. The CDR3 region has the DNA TGTGCCAGCAGCTCCCTGACAGGGGGTCAGCCCCAGCATTTT.